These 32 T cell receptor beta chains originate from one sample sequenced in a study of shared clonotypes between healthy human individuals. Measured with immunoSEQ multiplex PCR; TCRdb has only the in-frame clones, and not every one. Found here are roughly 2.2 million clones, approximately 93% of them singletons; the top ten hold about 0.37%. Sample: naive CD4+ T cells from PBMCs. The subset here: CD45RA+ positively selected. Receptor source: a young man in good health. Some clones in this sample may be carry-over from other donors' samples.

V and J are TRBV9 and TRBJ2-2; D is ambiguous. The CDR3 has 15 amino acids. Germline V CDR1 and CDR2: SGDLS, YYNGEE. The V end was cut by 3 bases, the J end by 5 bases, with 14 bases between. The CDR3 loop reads CASSAAPMGTGELFF. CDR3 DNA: TGTGCCAGCAGCGCCGCCCCCATGGGGACCGGGGAGCTGTTTTTT.

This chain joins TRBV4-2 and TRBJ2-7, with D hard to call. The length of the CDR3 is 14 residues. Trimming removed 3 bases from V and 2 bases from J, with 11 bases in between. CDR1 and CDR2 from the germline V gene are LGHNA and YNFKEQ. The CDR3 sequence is CASSHRTAPYEQYF. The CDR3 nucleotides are TGTGCCAGCAGCCACAGGACGGCCCCCTACGAGCAGTACTTC.

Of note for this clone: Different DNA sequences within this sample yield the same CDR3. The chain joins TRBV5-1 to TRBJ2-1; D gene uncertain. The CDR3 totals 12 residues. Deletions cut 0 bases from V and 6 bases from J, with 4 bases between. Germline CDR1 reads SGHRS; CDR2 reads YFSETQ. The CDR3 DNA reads TGCGCCAGCAGCTTGGGAGCCAATGAGCAGTTCTTC. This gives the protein CASSLGANEQFF.

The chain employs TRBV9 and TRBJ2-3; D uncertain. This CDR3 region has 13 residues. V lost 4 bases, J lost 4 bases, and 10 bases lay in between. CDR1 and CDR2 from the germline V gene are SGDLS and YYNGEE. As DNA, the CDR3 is TGTGCCAGCAGCCTAAAGCCTTCAGATACGCAGTATTTT. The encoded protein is CASSLKPSDTQYF.

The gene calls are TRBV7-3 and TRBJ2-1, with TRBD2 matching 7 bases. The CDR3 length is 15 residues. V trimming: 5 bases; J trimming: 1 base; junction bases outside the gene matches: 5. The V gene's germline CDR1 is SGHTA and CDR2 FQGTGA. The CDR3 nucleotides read TGTGCCAGCAGCGTCGGGACTACTTCCTACAATGAGCAGTTCTTC. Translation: CASSVGTTSYNEQFF.

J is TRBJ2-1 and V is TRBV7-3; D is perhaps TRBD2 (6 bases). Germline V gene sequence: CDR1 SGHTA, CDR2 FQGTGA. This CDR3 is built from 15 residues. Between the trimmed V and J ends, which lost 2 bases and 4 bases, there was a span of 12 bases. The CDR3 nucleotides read TGTGCCAGCAGCTTAGGGGGGACCTCTTACAATGAGCAGTTCTTC. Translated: CASSLGGTSYNEQFF.

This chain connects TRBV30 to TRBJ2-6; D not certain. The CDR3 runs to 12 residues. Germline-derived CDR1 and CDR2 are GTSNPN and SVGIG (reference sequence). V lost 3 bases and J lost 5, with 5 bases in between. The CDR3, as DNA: TGTGCCTGGAGAGGATGGGCCAACGTCCTGACTTTC. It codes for CAWRGWANVLTF.

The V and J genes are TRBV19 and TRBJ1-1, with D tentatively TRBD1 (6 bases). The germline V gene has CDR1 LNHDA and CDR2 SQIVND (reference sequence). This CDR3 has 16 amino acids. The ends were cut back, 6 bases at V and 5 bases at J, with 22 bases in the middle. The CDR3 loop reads CASRLGGAPTRTEAFF. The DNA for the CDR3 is TGTGCCAGTAGGTTAGGGGGGGCGCCAACGAGGACTGAAGCTTTCTTT.

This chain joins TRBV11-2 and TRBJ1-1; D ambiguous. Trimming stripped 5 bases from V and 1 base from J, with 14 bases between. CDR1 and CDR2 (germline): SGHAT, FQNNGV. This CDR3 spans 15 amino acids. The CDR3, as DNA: TGTGCCAGCAGCCGTTGGACCGACCCGAACACTGAAGCTTTCTTT. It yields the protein CASSRWTDPNTEAFF.

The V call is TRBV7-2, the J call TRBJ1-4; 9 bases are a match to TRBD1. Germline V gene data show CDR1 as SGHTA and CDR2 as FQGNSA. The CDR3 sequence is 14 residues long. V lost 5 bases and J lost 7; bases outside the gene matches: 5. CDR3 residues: CASSQDRGAEKLFF. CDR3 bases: TGTGCCAGCAGCCAGGACAGGGGAGCTGAAAAACTGTTTTTT.

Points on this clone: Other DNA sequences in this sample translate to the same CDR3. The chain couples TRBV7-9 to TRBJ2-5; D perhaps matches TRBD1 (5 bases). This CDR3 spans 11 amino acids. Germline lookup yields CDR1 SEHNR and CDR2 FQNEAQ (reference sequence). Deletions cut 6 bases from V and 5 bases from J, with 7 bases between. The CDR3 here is CASRKGETQYF. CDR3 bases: TGTGCCAGCAGAAAGGGGGAGACCCAGTACTTC.

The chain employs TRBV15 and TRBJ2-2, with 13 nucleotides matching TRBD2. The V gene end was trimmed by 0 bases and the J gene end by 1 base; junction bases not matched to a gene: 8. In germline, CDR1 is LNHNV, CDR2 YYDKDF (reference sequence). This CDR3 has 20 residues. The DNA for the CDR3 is TGTGCCACCAGCAGAGATCGAGGACTAGCGGGAGTTGGGAACACCGGGGAGCTGTTTTTT. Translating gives CATSRDRGLAGVGNTGELFF. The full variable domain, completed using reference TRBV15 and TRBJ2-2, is DAMVIQNPRYQVTQFGKPVTLSCSQTLNHNVMYWYQQKSSQAPKLLFHYYDKDFNNEADTPDNFQSRRPNTSFCFLDIRSPGLGDTAMYLCATSRDRGLAGVGNTGELFFGEGSRLTVL.

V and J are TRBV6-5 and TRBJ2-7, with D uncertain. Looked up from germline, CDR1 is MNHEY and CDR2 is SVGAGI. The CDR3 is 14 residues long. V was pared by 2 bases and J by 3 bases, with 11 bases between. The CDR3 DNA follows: TGTGCCAGCAGTTACCTTCAGAAGGGCTACGAGCAGTACTTC. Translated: CASSYLQKGYEQYF.

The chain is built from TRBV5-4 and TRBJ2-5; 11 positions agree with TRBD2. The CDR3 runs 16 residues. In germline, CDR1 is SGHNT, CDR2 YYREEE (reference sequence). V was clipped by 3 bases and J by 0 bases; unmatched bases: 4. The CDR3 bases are TGTGCCAGCAGCTCAGGACTAGCGGGCAACCAAGAGACCCAGTACTTC. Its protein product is CASSSGLAGNQETQYF.

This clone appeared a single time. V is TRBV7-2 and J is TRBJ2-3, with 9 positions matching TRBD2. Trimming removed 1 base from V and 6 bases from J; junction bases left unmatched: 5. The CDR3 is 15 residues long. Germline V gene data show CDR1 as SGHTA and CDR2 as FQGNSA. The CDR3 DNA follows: TGTGCCAGCAGCTTAGTAGCGGGAGTGATGGATACGCAGTATTTT. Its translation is CASSLVAGVMDTQYF.

CDR3 protein: CASSSRQGEGETQYF. CDR3 nucleotides: TGTGCCAGCAGCTCCAGACAGGGGGAAGGAGAGACCCAGTACTTC. J is TRBJ2-5 and V is TRBV7-9; 9 bases agree with TRBD1. Germline V CDR1 and CDR2: SEHNR, FQNEAQ (reference sequence). Trimming at V came to 4 bases and at J to 4 bases, leaving 7 bases not matched to a gene. There are 15 residues in the CDR3.

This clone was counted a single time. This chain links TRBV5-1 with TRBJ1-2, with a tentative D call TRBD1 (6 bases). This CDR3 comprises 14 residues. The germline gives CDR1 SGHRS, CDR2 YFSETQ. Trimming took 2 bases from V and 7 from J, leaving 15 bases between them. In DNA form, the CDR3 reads TGCGCCAGCAGCTTCGAGGGGGTTTCAGGTGGCTACACCTTC. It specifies CASSFEGVSGGYTF.

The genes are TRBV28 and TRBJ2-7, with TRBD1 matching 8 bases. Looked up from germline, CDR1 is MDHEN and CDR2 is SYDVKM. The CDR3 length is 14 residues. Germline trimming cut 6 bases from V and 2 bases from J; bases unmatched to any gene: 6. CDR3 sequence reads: CASRGQDTTYEQYF. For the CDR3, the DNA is TGTGCCAGCAGGGGACAGGACACCACCTACGAGCAGTACTTC.

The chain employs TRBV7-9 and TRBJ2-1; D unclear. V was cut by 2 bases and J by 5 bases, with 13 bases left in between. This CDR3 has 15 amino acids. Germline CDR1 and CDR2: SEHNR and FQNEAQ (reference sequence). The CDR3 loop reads CASSLWSDPNNEQFF. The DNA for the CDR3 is TGTGCCAGCAGCTTATGGTCCGATCCCAACAATGAGCAGTTCTTC.

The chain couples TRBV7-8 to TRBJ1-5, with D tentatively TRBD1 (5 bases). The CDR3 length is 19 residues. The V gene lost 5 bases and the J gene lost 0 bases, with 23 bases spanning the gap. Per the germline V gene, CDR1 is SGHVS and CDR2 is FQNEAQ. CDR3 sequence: CASSARAQISDNSNQPQHF. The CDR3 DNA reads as TGTGCCAGCAGCGCCCGGGCCCAGATTTCGGACAATAGCAATCAGCCCCAGCATTTT.

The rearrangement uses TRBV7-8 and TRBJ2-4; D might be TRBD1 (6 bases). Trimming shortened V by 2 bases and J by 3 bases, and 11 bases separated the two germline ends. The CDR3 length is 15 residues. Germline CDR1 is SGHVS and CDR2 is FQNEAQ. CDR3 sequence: CASSLTQQGKNIQYF. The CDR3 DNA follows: TGTGCCAGCAGCTTAACCCAACAGGGCAAAAACATTCAGTACTTC.

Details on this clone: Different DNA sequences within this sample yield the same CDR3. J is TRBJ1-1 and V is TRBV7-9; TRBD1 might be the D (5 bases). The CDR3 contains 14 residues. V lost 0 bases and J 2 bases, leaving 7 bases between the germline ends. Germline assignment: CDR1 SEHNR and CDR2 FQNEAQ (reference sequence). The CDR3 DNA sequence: TGTGCCAGCAGCTTAGCAGGGGTTAACACTGAAGCTTTCTTT. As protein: CASSLAGVNTEAFF.

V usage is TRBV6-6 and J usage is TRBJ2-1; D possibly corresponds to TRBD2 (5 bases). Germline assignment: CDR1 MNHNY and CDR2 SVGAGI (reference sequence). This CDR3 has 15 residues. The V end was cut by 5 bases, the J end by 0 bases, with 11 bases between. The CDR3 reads CASSRDGISYNEQFF. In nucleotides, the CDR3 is TGTGCCAGCAGTCGTGACGGGATCTCCTACAATGAGCAGTTCTTC.

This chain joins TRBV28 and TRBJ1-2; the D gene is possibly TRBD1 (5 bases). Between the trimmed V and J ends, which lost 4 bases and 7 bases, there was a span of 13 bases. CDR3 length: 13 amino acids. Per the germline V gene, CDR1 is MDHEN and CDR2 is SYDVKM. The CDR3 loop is CASSSSDSTGYTF. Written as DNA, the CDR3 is TGTGCCAGCAGTTCTTCCGACAGCACTGGCTACACCTTC.

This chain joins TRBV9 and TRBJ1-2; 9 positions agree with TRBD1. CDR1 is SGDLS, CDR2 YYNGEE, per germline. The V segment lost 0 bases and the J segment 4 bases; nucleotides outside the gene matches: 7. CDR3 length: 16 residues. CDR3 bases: TGTGCCAGCAGCGTAGCGATAGGACAGGGGCCCTATGGCTACACCTTC. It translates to CASSVAIGQGPYGYTF.

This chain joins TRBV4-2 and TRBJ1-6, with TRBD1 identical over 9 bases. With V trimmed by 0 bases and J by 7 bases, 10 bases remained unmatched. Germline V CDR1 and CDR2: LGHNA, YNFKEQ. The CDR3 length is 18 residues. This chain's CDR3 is CASSQEVQGASWNSPLHF. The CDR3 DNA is TGTGCCAGCAGCCAAGAGGTACAGGGGGCGTCGTGGAATTCACCCCTCCACTTT.

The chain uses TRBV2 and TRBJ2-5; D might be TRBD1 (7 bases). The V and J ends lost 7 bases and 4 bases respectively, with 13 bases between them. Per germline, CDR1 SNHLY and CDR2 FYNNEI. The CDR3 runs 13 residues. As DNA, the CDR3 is TGTGCCAGCATGTTGCAGGGGGGAGAGACCCAGTACTTC. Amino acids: CASMLQGGETQYF.

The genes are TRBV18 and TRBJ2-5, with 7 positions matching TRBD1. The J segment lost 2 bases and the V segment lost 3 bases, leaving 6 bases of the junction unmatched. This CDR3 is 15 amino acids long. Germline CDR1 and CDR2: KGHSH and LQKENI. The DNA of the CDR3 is TGTGCCAGCTCACCGAGGACAGGCACGCAAGAGACCCAGTACTTC. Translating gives CASSPRTGTQETQYF.

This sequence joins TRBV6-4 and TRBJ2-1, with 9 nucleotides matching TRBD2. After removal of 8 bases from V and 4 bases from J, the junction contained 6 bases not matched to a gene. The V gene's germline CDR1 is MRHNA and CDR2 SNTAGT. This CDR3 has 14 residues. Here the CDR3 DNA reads TGTGCCAGCGCAGCGGGAGGTGATTACAATGAGCAGTTCTTC. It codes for CASAAGGDYNEQFF.

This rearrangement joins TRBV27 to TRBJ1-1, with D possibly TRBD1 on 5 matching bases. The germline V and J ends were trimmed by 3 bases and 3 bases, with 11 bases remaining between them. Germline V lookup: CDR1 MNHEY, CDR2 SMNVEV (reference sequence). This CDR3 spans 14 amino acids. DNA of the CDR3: TGTGCCAGCAGTTTGAAAAGGGGATACACTGAAGCTTTCTTT. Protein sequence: CASSLKRGYTEAFF.

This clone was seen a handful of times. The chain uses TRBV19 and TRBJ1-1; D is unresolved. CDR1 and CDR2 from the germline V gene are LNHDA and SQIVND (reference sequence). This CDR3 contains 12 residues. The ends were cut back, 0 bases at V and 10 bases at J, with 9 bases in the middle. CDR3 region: CASSIEGRGAFF. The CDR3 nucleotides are TGTGCCAGTAGTATAGAGGGCAGAGGAGCTTTCTTT.

The CDR3 sequence: CASSRPGGGATYEQYF. CDR3 sequence (DNA): TGTGCCAGCAGCCGCCCGGGGGGCGGCGCAACCTACGAGCAGTACTTC. The chain recombines TRBV7-8 with TRBJ2-7; D perhaps matches TRBD2 (7 bases). V was trimmed by 5 bases and J by 2 bases, leaving 19 bases between them. The CDR3 spans 16 residues. Germline assignment: CDR1 SGHVS and CDR2 FQNEAQ.